This is a list of T cell receptor beta chains from one sample in a study of T cells in Graves' hyperthyroidism and ophthalmopathy. A single record per CDR3 protein comes from TCRdb applying MiXCR to the multiplex PCR reads. This sample has 800,000 or so distinct CDR3 sequences, with 38% found just once. Sequencing was done on a sample of blood. All receptors derive from a man between 18 and 35 years old with Graves' hyperthyroidism. CDR3s include the opening cysteine and the closing phenylalanine or tryptophan. Fields, in order: V gene, J gene, D gene, clone size, CDR3 protein, CDR3 DNA. The D gene is left open where the match is weak. Rows may omit the clone size; those that give it use once, few, many or a size class.

TRBV19	TRBJ2-5	TRBD1	.	CASRPKSRTGGGETQYF	TGTGCCAGTAGGCCGAAGTCCCGGACAGGGGGCGGAGAGACCCAGTACTTC
TRBV19	TRBJ1-2	TRBD1	many	CASSMTGDRGYTF	TGTGCCAGTAGCATGACAGGGGACCGTGGCTACACCTTC
TRBV2	TRBJ2-7	TRBD2	many	CASSPPSGGAYEQYF	TGTGCCAGCAGCCCTCCTAGCGGGGGGGCCTACGAGCAGTACTTC
TRBV2	TRBJ2-5	.	many	CAILILGRMRETQYF	TGTGCCATCCTAATACTAGGCAGGATGAGAGAGACCCAGTACTTC
TRBV2	TRBJ2-7	.	.	CASSSDRAKFGETPEQYF	TGTGCCAGCAGCTCCGACCGAGCGAAGTTCGGGGAAACTCCCGAGCAGTACTTC
TRBV7-9	TRBJ2-7	TRBD1	few	CASSFGDRDPYEQYF	TGTGCCAGCAGCTTCGGGGACAGGGACCCCTACGAGCAGTACTTC
TRBV28	TRBJ2-7	.	.	CASGLAGPYEQYF	TGTGCCAGCGGCCTGGCAGGGCCCTACGAGCAGTACTTC
TRBV7-9	TRBJ1-3	.	many	CASSLVANTIYF	TGTGCCAGCAGCTTAGTAGCGAACACCATATATTTT
TRBV29-1	TRBJ2-7	TRBD1	many	CSVEQGDSSYEQYF	TGCAGCGTGGAACAGGGGGATTCCTCCTACGAGCAGTACTTC
TRBV2	TRBJ2-5	TRBD2	.	CASSEPGGTIQETQYF	TGTGCCAGCAGTGAACCGGGGGGGACGATCCAAGAGACCCAGTACTTC
TRBV9	TRBJ1-5	.	.	CASSDDTGERPQHF	TGTGCCAGCAGCGATGACACGGGGGAGCGGCCCCAGCATTTT
TRBV24-1	TRBJ2-5	.	many	CATSEQETQYF	TGTGCCACCAGTGAGCAAGAGACCCAGTACTTC
TRBV7-9	TRBJ1-5	TRBD1	.	CASSQGLTGGSNQPQHF	TGCGCCAGCAGCCAAGGGCTGACAGGGGGTAGCAATCAGCCCCAGCATTTT
TRBV10-3	TRBJ1-6	.	.	CAISERKGNSPLHF	TGTGCCATCAGTGAGCGAAAAGGGAATTCACCCCTCCACTTT
TRBV19	TRBJ2-7	.	.	CASRELVYEQYF	TGTGCCAGCAGAGAACTAGTCTACGAGCAGTACTTC
TRBV13	TRBJ1-1	TRBD1	few	CASSSPGQGITEAFF	TGTGCCAGCAGCAGTCCGGGACAGGGTATCACTGAAGCTTTCTTT
TRBV5-6	TRBJ2-5	TRBD1	.	CASSFTGQADHF	TGTGCCAGCAGCTTTACGGGACAGGCGGATCACTTC
TRBV7-8	TRBJ2-1	.	.	CASSQWGIGNNEQFF	TGTGCCAGCAGCCAATGGGGCATTGGGAACAATGAGCAGTTCTTC
TRBV20-1	TRBJ1-5	.	.	CSAFQGIGNQPQHF	TGCAGTGCCTTCCAGGGTATAGGCAATCAGCCCCAGCATTTT
TRBV12-3/TRBV12-4	TRBJ2-2	.	.	CASSLMRGGELFF	TGTGCCAGCAGTTTAATGAGGGGCGGGGAGCTGTTTTTT
TRBV9	TRBJ2-2	.	.	CASSSSHNTGELFF	TGTGCCAGCAGCTCAAGCCATAACACCGGGGAGCTGTTTTTT
TRBV14	TRBJ2-7	TRBD2	few	CASSQDTSGRSYEQYF	TGTGCCAGCAGCCAAGATACTAGCGGGCGCTCCTACGAGCAGTACTTC
TRBV5-1	TRBJ2-2	.	few	CASRTETNTGELFF	TGCGCCAGCCGGACAGAGACGAACACCGGGGAGCTGTTTTTT
TRBV6-5	TRBJ2-5	.	many	CASRMGETQYF	TGTGCCAGCAGAATGGGAGAGACCCAGTACTTC
TRBV25-1	TRBJ1-1	.	.	CASSLEGNMIWAAEAFF	TGTGCCAGCAGCTTGGAAGGGAATATGATCTGGGCCGCTGAAGCTTTCTTT
TRBV7-9	TRBJ1-1	TRBD1	.	CASSRAGQGMNTEAFF	TGTGCCAGCAGCCGTGCGGGACAGGGGATGAACACTGAAGCTTTCTTT
TRBV19	TRBJ1-5	.	many	CASSIGSGAQPQHF	TGTGCCAGTAGTATAGGATCAGGGGCCCAGCCCCAGCATTTT
TRBV24-1	TRBJ2-3	.	.	CATSDLKGDTQYF	TGTGCCACCAGTGATTTAAAAGGGGATACGCAGTATTTT
TRBV2	TRBJ2-6	.	once	CASSVYSSGANVLTF	TGTGCCAGCAGTGTATACAGCTCTGGGGCCAACGTCCTGACTTTC
TRBV2	TRBJ1-4	.	.	CASSRRTLDRKLFF	TGTGCCAGCAGCCGTCGGACATTAGACAGAAAACTGTTTTTT
TRBV7-9	TRBJ2-2	.	.	CASSPPGSTPGELFF	TGTGCCAGCAGCCCTCCAGGGAGCACACCCGGGGAGCTGTTTTTT
TRBV10-2	TRBJ1-1	.	.	CASSYDLSLPVAFF	TGTGCCAGCAGTTACGATCTTAGCCTTCCCGTAGCTTTCTTT
TRBV20-1	TRBJ1-2	.	many	CSAKGRANYGYTF	TGCAGTGCTAAAGGGCGCGCTAACTATGGCTACACCTTC
TRBV7-3	TRBJ1-1	.	.	CASSQVYSPNTEAFF	TGCGCCAGCAGCCAAGTCTATAGCCCGAACACTGAAGCTTTCTTT
TRBV5-1	TRBJ1-1	.	.	CASSSSWRDTEAFF	TGCGCCAGCAGCTCGAGTTGGCGAGACACTGAAGCTTTCTTT
TRBV5-1	TRBJ2-5	TRBD2	.	CASSFGGQRGTQYF	TGCGCCAGCAGCTTCGGGGGTCAGCGGGGGACCCAGTACTTC
TRBV20-1	TRBJ1-2	.	many	CSAQRGSYGYTF	TGCAGTGCCCAAAGGGGATCCTATGGCTACACCTTC
TRBV20-1	TRBJ1-5	.	many	CSATGGESNQPQHF	TGCAGTGCCACGGGGGGGGAAAGCAATCAGCCCCAGCATTTT
TRBV2	TRBJ2-7	.	few	CASKELEGYEQYF	TGTGCCAGCAAGGAGTTAGAAGGGTACGAGCAGTACTTC
TRBV11-2	TRBJ1-2	TRBD1	once	CASSSGDSSYGYTF	TGTGCCAGCAGCTCAGGGGACAGCTCCTACGGCTACACCTTC
TRBV6-6	TRBJ2-5	.	few	CASSYLGGDETQYF	TGTGCCAGCAGTTACCTAGGGGGTGACGAGACCCAGTACTTC
TRBV7-8	TRBJ1-2	TRBD1	many	CASSLENRGVYTF	TGTGCCAGCAGCTTAGAAAACAGGGGGGTCTACACCTTC
TRBV6-4	TRBJ1-6	.	few	CASSSLAYSPLHF	TGTGCCAGCAGTTCCCTGGCCTACTCACCCCTCCACTTT
TRBV12-3/TRBV12-4	TRBJ1-5	.	many	CASSFEGTQPQHF	TGTGCCAGCAGTTTCGAAGGGACTCAGCCCCAGCATTTT
TRBV2	TRBJ2-7	.	.	CASRTRPVEQYF	TGTGCCAGCAGAACCCGACCTGTAGAGCAGTACTTC
TRBV25-1	TRBJ1-1	.	.	CASSSAANTEAFF	TGTGCCAGCAGTTCGGCGGCGAACACTGAAGCTTTCTTT
TRBV20-1	TRBJ2-5	.	.	CSAREDLLGTQYF	TGCAGTGCTAGAGAGGACCTCTTAGGGACCCAGTACTTC
TRBV2	TRBJ1-1	TRBD1	many	CASSEGQFMNTEAFF	TGTGCCAGCAGCGAGGGACAGTTCATGAACACTGAAGCTTTCTTT
TRBV12-5	TRBJ1-3	.	few	CASGLGGNTIYF	TGTGCTAGTGGTTTGGGAGGAAACACCATATATTTT
TRBV25-1	TRBJ2-3	.	once	CASSARQGGDTQYF	TGTGCCAGCAGTGCCCGACAGGGAGGGGATACGCAGTATTTT
TRBV2	TRBJ2-1	.	.	CASSRRGDEQFF	TGTGCCAGCAGTCGGAGGGGAGATGAGCAGTTCTTC